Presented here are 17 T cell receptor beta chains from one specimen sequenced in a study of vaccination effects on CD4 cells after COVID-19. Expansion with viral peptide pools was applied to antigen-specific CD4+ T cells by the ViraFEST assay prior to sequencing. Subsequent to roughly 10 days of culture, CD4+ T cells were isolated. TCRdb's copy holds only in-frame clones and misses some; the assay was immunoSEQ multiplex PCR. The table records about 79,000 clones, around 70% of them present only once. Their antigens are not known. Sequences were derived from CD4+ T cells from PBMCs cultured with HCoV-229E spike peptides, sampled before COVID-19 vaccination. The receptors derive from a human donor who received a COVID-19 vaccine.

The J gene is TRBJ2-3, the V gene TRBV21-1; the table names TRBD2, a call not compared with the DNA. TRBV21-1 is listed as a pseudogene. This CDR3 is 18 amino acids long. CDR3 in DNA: TGTGCCAGCAGCAAAATCGGAAGCCTAGCGGGGAGCACAGATACGCAGTATTTT. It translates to CASSKIGSLAGSTDTQYF.

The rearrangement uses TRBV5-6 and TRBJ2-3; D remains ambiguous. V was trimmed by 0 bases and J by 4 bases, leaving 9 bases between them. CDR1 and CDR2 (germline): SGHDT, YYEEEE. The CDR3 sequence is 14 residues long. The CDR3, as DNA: TGTGCCAGCAGCTTGGGGTATCAAGCAGATACGCAGTATTTT. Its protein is CASSLGYQADTQYF.

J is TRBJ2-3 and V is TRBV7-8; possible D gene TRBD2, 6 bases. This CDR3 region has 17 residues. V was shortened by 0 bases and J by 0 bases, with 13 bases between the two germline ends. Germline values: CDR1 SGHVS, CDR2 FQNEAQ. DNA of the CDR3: TGTGCCAGCAGCTTAGCGCGGGGCGCGCTAAGCACAGATACGCAGTATTTT. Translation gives CASSLARGALSTDTQYF.

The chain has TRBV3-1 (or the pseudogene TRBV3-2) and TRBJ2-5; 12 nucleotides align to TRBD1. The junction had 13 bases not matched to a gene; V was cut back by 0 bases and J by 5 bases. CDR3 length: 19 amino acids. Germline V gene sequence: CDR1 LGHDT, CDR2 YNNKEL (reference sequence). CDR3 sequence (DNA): TGTGCCAGCAGCCAAGATTCAAGTGTAGGGACAGGGGGCTACGAGACCCAGTACTTC. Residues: CASSQDSSVGTGGYETQYF.

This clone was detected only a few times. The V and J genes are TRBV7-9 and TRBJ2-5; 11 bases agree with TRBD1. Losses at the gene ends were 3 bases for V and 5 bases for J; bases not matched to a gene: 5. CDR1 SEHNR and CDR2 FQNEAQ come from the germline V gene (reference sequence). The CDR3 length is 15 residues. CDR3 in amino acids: CASSFGTGGAETQYF. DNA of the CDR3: TGTGCCAGCAGCTTTGGGACAGGGGGAGCGGAGACCCAGTACTTC.

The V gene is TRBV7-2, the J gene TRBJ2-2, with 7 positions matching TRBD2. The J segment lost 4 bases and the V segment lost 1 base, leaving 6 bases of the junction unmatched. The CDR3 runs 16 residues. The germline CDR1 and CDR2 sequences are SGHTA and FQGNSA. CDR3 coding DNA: TGTGCCAGCAGCTTAGTGGGAGGGCTGGTCACCGGGGAGCTGTTTTTT. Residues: CASSLVGGLVTGELFF.

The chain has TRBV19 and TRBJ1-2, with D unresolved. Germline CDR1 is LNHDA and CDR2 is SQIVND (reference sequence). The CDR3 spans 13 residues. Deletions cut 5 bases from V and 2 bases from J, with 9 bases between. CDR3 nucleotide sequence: TGTGCCAGTAGTCCAACAAGGAACTATGGCTACACCTTC. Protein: CASSPTRNYGYTF.

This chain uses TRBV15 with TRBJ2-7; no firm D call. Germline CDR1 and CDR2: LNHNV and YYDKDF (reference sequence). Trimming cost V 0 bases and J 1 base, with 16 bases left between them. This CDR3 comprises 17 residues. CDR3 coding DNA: TGTGCCACCAGCAGAGATCAGAACAGCCCGTTATCCTACGAGCAGTACGTC. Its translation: CATSRDQNSPLSYEQYV.

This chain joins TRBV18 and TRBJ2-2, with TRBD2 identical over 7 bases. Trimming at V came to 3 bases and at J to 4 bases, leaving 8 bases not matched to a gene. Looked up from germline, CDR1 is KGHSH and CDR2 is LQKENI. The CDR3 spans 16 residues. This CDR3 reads CASSPDGGTTTGELFF. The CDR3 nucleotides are TGTGCCAGCTCACCGGACGGGGGGACGACCACCGGGGAGCTGTTTTTT.

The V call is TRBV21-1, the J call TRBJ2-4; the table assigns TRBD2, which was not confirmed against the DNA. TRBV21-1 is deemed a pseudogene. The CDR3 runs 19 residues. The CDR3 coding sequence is TGTGCCAGCAGCAATTGGCGGGATTTTATAGCCAGAGCCAAAAACATTCAGTACTTC. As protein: CASSNWRDFIARAKNIQYF.

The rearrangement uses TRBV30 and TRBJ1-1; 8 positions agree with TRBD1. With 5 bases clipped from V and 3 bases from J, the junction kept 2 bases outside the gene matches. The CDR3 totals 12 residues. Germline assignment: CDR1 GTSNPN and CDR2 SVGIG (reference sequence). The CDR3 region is CAWDRGHTEAFF. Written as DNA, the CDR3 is TGTGCCTGGGACAGGGGACACACTGAAGCTTTCTTT.

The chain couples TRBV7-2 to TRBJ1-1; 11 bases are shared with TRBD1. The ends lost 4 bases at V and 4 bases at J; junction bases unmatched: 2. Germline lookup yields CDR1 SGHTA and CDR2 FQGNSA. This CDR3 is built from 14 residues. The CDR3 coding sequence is TGTGCCAGCAGCTGGGGGACAGGGGGCACTGAAGCTTTCTTT. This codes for CASSWGTGGTEAFF.

The CDR3 DNA sequence: TGCGCCAGCAGCCAAGCCCCTGCCACCGGGGAGCTGTTTTTT. This encodes CASSQAPATGELFF. This chain uses TRBV4-1 with TRBJ2-2; D uncertain. Deletions cut 1 base from V and 4 bases from J, with 7 bases between. CDR1 and CDR2 (germline): MGHRA, YSYEKL. CDR3 size: 14 residues.

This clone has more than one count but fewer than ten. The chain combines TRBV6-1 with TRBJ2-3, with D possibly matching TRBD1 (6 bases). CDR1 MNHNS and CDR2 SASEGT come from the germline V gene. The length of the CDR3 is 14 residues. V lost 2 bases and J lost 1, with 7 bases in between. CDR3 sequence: CASSEKGGTDTQYF. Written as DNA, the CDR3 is TGTGCCAGCAGTGAAAAGGGGGGCACAGATACGCAGTATTTT.

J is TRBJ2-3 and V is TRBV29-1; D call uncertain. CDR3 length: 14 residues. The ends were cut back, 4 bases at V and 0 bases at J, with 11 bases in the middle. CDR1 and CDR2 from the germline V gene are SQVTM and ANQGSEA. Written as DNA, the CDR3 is TGCAGCGTTGGCGGATCAACTAGCACAGATACGCAGTATTTT. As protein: CSVGGSTSTDTQYF.

The CDR3 nucleotides are TGTGCCACCAGTGACCCGACAGGGGGAGATGAGCAGTTCTTC. It translates to CATSDPTGGDEQFF. This chain connects TRBV24-1 to TRBJ2-1; TRBD1 agrees at 9 bases. Germline V gene data show CDR1 as KGHDR and CDR2 as SFDVKD. The length of the CDR3 is 14 residues. The V segment lost 4 bases and the J segment 8 bases; nucleotides outside the gene matches: 5.

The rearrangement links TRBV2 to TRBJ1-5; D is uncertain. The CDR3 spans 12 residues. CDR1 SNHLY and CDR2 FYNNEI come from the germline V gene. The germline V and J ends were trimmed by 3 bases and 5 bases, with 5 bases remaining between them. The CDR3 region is CASSDADQPQHF. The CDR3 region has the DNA TGTGCCAGCAGTGACGCGGATCAGCCCCAGCATTTT.